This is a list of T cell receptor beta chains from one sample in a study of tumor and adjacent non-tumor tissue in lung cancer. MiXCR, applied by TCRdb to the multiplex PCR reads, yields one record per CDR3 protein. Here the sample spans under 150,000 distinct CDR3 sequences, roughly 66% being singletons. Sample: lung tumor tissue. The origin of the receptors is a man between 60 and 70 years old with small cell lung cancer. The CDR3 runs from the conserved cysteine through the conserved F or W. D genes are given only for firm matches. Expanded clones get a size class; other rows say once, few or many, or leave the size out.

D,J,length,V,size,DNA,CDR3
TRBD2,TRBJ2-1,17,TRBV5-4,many,TGTGCCAGCAGCTTGGGTTTCCTAGCGGGGAGGGGCAATGAGCAGTTCTTC,CASSLGFLAGRGNEQFF
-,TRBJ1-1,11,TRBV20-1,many,TGCAGTGCTCTTGGGGGCACTGAAGCTTTCTTT,CSALGGTEAFF
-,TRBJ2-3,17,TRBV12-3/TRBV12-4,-,TGTGCCAGCAGCGAGCTAGGACCAGTGGGCTGTACATATACGCAGTATTTT,CASSELGPVGCTYTQYF
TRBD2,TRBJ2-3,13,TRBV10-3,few,TGTGCCATCAGAGGGACTAGCGGGAGTACGCAGTATTTT,CAIRGTSGSTQYF
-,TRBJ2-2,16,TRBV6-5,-,TGTGCCAGCAGTTATAGAGGGTCGTTGGACACCGGGGAGCTGTTTTTT,CASSYRGSLDTGELFF
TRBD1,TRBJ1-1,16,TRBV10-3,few,TGTGCCATCAGTGAGTCTTTTGGACAGGGGGCGAGCGAAGCTTTCTTT,CAISESFGQGASEAFF
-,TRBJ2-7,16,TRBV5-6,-,TGTGCCAGCAACCGGGCGACAGGCGTGGGCTCCTACGAGCAGTACTTC,CASNRATGVGSYEQYF
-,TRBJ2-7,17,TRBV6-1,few,TGTGCCAGCAGTCCCCTTAGGGGGGGGACAGGCCCCTACGAGCAGTACTTC,CASSPLRGGTGPYEQYF
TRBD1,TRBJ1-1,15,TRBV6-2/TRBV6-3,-,TGTGCCAGCAGTGGTGACAGGGGCGGGTACACTGAAGCTTTCTTT,CASSGDRGGYTEAFF
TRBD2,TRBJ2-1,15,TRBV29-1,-,TGTAGCCTAAAGGGACTAGTGGGAGAGGTCAATGAGCAGTTCTTC,CSLKGLVGEVNEQFF
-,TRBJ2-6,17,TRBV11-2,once,TGTGCCAGTAGTTCATCCGGGGCGATCTCTGGGGCCAACGTCCTGACTTTC,CASSSSGAISGANVLTF
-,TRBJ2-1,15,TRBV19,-,TGTGCCAGTAGTAGTACTAGCATACCCTACAATGAGCAGTTCTTC,CASSSTSIPYNEQFF
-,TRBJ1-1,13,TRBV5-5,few,TGTGCCAGCAGCCGCTTATGGAACACTGAAGCTTTCTTT,CASSRLWNTEAFF
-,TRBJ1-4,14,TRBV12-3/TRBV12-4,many,TGTGCCAGCAGTTTCAGGGTGGGAAATGAAAAACTGTTTTTT,CASSFRVGNEKLFF
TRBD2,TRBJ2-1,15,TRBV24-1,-,TGTGCCACCATTACTAGCGGGAGGTCCTACAATGAGCAGTTCTTC,CATITSGRSYNEQFF